This TCR beta chain came from a study of tumor-infiltrating lymphocytes in primary liver carcinoma listed by TCRdb under 2017. At the level of the whole study: The five patients, three men and two women aged 30 to 69 years, had hepatocellular carcinoma (four) or combined HCC and intrahepatic cholangiocarcinoma (one). Tumors of the five patients were stage T1-T3 N0M0 with maximum diameters of roughly 4 to 11 cm. Each sample produced about 3.5 to 7.13 million productive TCRbeta reads, and read depth showed no significant difference between tissue types. TCRbeta repertoire sequencing, expression microarrays and whole-exome sequencing were combined in the study across five regions of each liver tumor, with adjacent normal tissue and blood also included. A total of around 35 specimens from 5 patients, comprising some 25 tumor regions, 5 adjacent noncancerous liver tissues and 5 peripheral blood samples, were covered by TCRbeta repertoire sequencing. Agilent mRNA microarray profiling was performed on the roughly 25 tumor region samples to relate TCRbeta repertoire diversity to the local molecular phenotype. Repertoires from technical replicates were highly reproducible, with mean shared-clone rates about 0.86 and correlation coefficients above 0.98.

Study-level results and caveats: Repertoire overlap was higher between tumor regions (mean roughly 36%) than tumor-adjacent (approximately 17%) or tumor-blood (approximately 15%) pairs, consistent with antigen-driven expansion. The top 250 clones made up a significantly larger repertoire fraction in tumors than in blood (p = 0.039). Only the TCR beta chain was sequenced, which likely underestimates true repertoire diversity because unpaired alpha chains were not captured. Only 4 or 5 patients were included in the study, and the authors note that the findings should be validated in a larger study. Only about 7.5-25% of top clones were present in all five regions of a tumor, suggesting spatial heterogeneity of tumor-infiltrating T cells. Comparison of CD4+ and CD8+ T cell repertoires was precluded by the use of bulk unsorted samples.

Without any cell sorting, total RNA and DNA were co-extracted from around 18-30 mg of bulk tissue using the AllPrep DNA/RNA mini kit. Between late 2015 and early 2016, roughly five patients in China with histopathologically diagnosed primary liver carcinoma had their tumors surgically resected. At the time of sampling, the patients had chronic HBV infection and had not received any treatment. Five spatially separated regions were sampled per tumor: superior, inferior, left-lateral and right-lateral poles, plus the tumor centre. Histology showed that every tumor sample contained more than 85% viable tumor cells. Each fresh piece of tumor and adjacent tissue was cut in two, with one half stored in RNAlater at -80 degrees C and the other half sent for histology. Using a constant-region primer and ProtoScript II reverse transcriptase, TCRbeta-specific cDNA was reverse-transcribed from around 500 ng total RNA. Three nested multiplex PCR rounds, following a slightly modified ARM-PCR procedure, were used to build the TCRbeta libraries. Sample barcodes and Illumina adapters were attached in a final 25-cycle PCR using Deep VentR polymerase. Before sequencing, amplicons of 200-500 bp were purified from gel using a QIAquick gel extraction kit. An Illumina HiSeq 2500 was used to sequence the TCRbeta amplicons, generating 250-bp paired-end reads. Per the original workflow: To recover full CDR3 sequences, reads were quality-trimmed using Trimmomatic v0.33 and paired reads were then merged using FLASH v1.2.11. V, D and J germline segments were assigned to the rearranged TCRbeta sequences using MiGEC v1.2.1b. Clonotype statistics, along with Shannon-Wiener diversity indices, were calculated using VDJtools v1.0.0. To cut down on sampling bias, every analysis after diversity analysis relied on just the 250 most abundant clonotypes from each sample. Using fastp at Q25 and MiXCR, TCRdb reprocessed the public reads and kept productive beta chains. Rows are combined by CDR3 protein, so each entry shows the most common genes and DNA. For this entry, the V and J calls and clone size follow TCRdb and not the study's own pipeline. The sample yields 45,000 to 55,000 distinct CDR3 sequences; 70% to 75% were counted once. 25% of the sample comes from the top ten.

There are a few counts of this clonotype. Its antigen is currently not known. Nothing much larger sits one base from this clone, and base qualities are not available. Specimen: liver tumor tissue from sampling region 2. What this sample's cell subset or site label stands for: tumor region T2, inferior pole. The clonotype originates from a man in his forties or fifties with primary liver carcinoma and hepatitis B virus infection.

The sequenced DNA: TGTACTAGCAGCGGAGCCACAGATACGCAGTATTTT. Translated, it reads CTSSGATDTQYF. Rearrangement joined TRBV12-3 or TRBV12-4 to TRBJ2-3; matching of 6 bases hints at TRBD2 as the D gene. Inclusive of the bounding cysteine and phenylalanine, the CDR3 is 12 residues long. Left in the record is the CDR3 DNA by itself, 36 bases read in frame from the first base.